The 2 T cell receptor beta chains presented below share a single source sample, sequenced in a study of blood T cells in healthy people across ages. A J-beta primer mix and a sample-barcoded 5' primer were used in a second PCR of roughly 7 to 12 cycles. Via MiXCR, TCRdb re-called the 5' RACE reads, giving one row per CDR3 protein. The table includes around 990,000 distinct CDR3 sequences, less than 45% detected once. Sequenced input: blood. These receptors were collected from a man younger than 35 in good health.

This clonotype was observed a handful of times. The chain couples TRBV12-3 or TRBV12-4 to TRBJ2-2, with D perhaps being TRBD1 or TRBD2 (5 bases each). V shed 3 bases and J shed 6 bases, with 8 bases lying between them. The CDR3 spans 13 residues. The CDR3 region is CASSLGDPGELFF. The CDR3 region has the DNA TGTGCCAGCAGTTTGGGGGACCCCGGGGAGCTGTTTTTT.

This clonotype has only a few counts. The rearrangement links TRBV10-3 to TRBJ1-4, with a tentative D call TRBD1 (5 bases). CDR1 is ENHRY, CDR2 SYGVKD, per germline. Trimming stripped 9 bases from V and 3 bases from J, with 11 bases between. CDR3 length: 13 amino acids. The CDR3 spells CAMSKGPNEKLFF. The CDR3 DNA is TGTGCCATGTCTAAGGGGCCTAATGAAAAACTGTTTTTT.